One and the same sample provided the 27 T cell receptor beta chains below, sequenced in a study of T cells after yellow fever vaccination. TCRdb re-analysed the 5' RACE reads in MiXCR, keeping a single row per CDR3 protein. Among hundreds of thousands of distinct CDR3 sequences, under 20% were seen once, and the ten largest hold 18%. The material was PBMCs, obtained before the yellow fever booster vaccination. Receptors originate from a man younger than 35 who received the YFV17D yellow fever vaccine.

The V call is TRBV27, the J call TRBJ1-2; the D is unclear. The CDR3 spans 16 residues. Trimming took 3 bases from V and 1 from J, leaving 15 bases between them. Germline lookup yields CDR1 MNHEY and CDR2 SMNVEV (reference sequence). CDR3 protein: CASSLGVPGNNYGYTF. CDR3 DNA: TGTGCCAGCAGTTTGGGTGTTCCCGGGAATAACTATGGCTACACCTTC.

There are many counts of this clonotype. The genes are TRBV7-2 and TRBJ2-7, with TRBD1 identical over 7 bases. The CDR3 length is 14 residues. Germline CDR1 is SGHTA and CDR2 is FQGNSA. V lost 4 bases, J lost 4 bases, and 7 bases stayed unmatched. Here the CDR3 DNA reads TGTGCCAGCAGCTCAGGGGGTCCCTCTTACGAGCAGTACTTC. It translates to CASSSGGPSYEQYF. The whole variable domain, filled in from reference TRBV7-2 and TRBJ2-7, reads GAGVSQSPSNKVTEKGKDVELRCDPISGHTALYWYRQSLGQGLEFLIYFQGNSAPDKSGLPSDRFSAERTGGSVSTLTIQRTQQEDSAVYLCASSSGGPSYEQYFGPGTRLTVT.

This clonotype has only a few counts. The rearrangement uses TRBV5-1 and TRBJ2-5, with D perhaps matching TRBD1 or TRBD2 (5 bases each). The CDR3 length is 13 residues. V lost 5 bases and J lost 7, with 15 bases in between. Germline V gives CDR1 SGHRS, CDR2 YFSETQ. CDR3 amino acids: CASSLTVRGTQYF. CDR3 sequence (DNA): TGCGCCAGCAGTCTGACAGTTCGGGGGACCCAGTACTTC. Based on the CDR3 plus reference TRBV5-1 and TRBJ2-5, the full variable domain is KAGVTQTPRYLIKTRGQQVTLSCSPISGHRSVSWYQQTPGQGLQFLFEYFSETQRNKGNFPGRFSGRQFSNSRSEMNVSTLELGDSALYLCASSLTVRGTQYFGPGTRLLVL.

This clonotype was seen only a few times. The chain links TRBV11-2 to TRBJ1-4; no clear D. This CDR3 comprises 14 residues. V gave up 5 bases and J gave up 3 bases, with 10 bases separating them. Germline values: CDR1 SGHAT, CDR2 FQNNGV. For the CDR3, the DNA is TGTGCCAGCAGCGCGGCGCGGCCTAATGAAAAACTGTTTTTT. This gives the protein CASSAARPNEKLFF.

This clonotype showed up just a few times. V is TRBV7-2 and J is TRBJ2-2; D call uncertain. Germline values: CDR1 SGHTA, CDR2 FQGNSA. This CDR3 has 15 residues. The V end was cut by 5 bases, the J end by 8 bases, with 18 bases between. The CDR3 DNA sequence: TGTGCCAGCAGCACCCCAAACCGCGGAAGAGGGGAGCTGTTTTTT. This encodes CASSTPNRGRGELFF.

This clonotype is labeled as medium-sized. This chain uses TRBV4-3 with TRBJ2-3, with D perhaps being TRBD1 or TRBD2 (6 bases each). Trimming pared 1 base from V and 4 bases from J, leaving 12 bases between. CDR3 length equals 15 residues. Germline V gene lookup returns CDR1 LGHNA and CDR2 YSLEER. The CDR3 loop is CASSQVGGPADTQYF. CDR3 in DNA: TGCGCCAGCAGCCAAGTGGGGGGCCCTGCAGATACGCAGTATTTT.

This chain uses TRBV3-1 with TRBJ2-7, with D possibly matching TRBD1 (6 bases). This CDR3 spans 15 amino acids. V lost 4 bases, J lost 0 bases, and 13 bases lay in between. CDR1 LGHDT and CDR2 YNNKEL come from the germline V gene (reference sequence). CDR3 sequence (DNA): TGTGCCAGCAGCCGTGGACAGCAGCACTCCTACGAGCAGTACGTC. Translated, it gives CASSRGQQHSYEQYV.

The V and J genes are TRBV29-1 and TRBJ1-1; D not certain. The CDR3 runs 12 residues. Trimming took off 2 bases at V and 4 bases at J, with 8 bases between the two ends. Germline CDR1 and CDR2: SQVTM and ANQGSEA. The CDR3 nucleotides are TGCAGCGTTGAATTATTTTTCACTGAAGCTTTCTTT. Translated: CSVELFFTEAFF.

The gene calls are TRBV4-2 and TRBJ2-1; TRBD1 might be the D (6 bases). The CDR3 consists of 16 residues. Per germline, CDR1 LGHNA and CDR2 YNFKEQ. With 0 bases removed from V and 2 bases from J, the gap between germline ends came to 11 bases. The CDR3 nucleotides read TGTGCCAGCAGCCAAGATACCAGGGGCGCCTACAATGAGCAGTTCTTC. Translated, it gives CASSQDTRGAYNEQFF.

This clonotype showed up just a few times. This chain uses TRBV27 with TRBJ2-5; possibly TRBD1 or TRBD2 for D (5 bases each). The CDR3 spans 16 residues. Germline V gene sequence: CDR1 MNHEY, CDR2 SMNVEV (reference sequence). V lost 4 bases, J lost 7 bases, and 22 bases lay in between. In DNA, the CDR3 is TGTGCCAGCAGTTCCCCCCCCGGGGCGTTCGGAAGGACCCAGTACTTC. Translating gives CASSSPPGAFGRTQYF.

This clonotype has only a few counts. CDR3 residues: CATGTVSFADTQYF. In DNA form, the CDR3 reads TGTGCCACCGGGACAGTGAGTTTCGCAGATACGCAGTATTTT. This chain uses TRBV6-1 with TRBJ2-3, with 7 bases lining up with TRBD1. CDR3 length: 14 amino acids. Germline V gives CDR1 MNHNS, CDR2 SASEGT. The ends lost 10 bases at V and 4 bases at J; junction bases unmatched: 11.

The J gene is TRBJ2-3, the V gene TRBV7-2; 8 bases match TRBD2. Germline CDR1 is SGHTA and CDR2 is FQGNSA. Trimming cost V 0 bases and J 5 bases; bases outside gene matches: 10. CDR3 size: 17 residues. CDR3 DNA sequence: TGTGCCAGCAGCTTAGCGGCCGGGGGGGGCAGGAGAGATACGCAGTATTTT. Protein: CASSLAAGGGRRDTQYF.

This clonotype has only a few counts. A read error is possible here, since a much larger clone lies one base away. This chain connects TRBV25-1 to TRBJ1-2; the D is unclear. Trimming took off 7 bases at V and 0 bases at J, with 15 bases between the two ends. The CDR3 extends over 15 amino acids. Germline CDR1 is MGHDK and CDR2 is SYGVNS. The CDR3 sequence: CASIEAGGANYGYTF. CDR3 nucleotide sequence: TGTGCCAGCATTGAGGCAGGCGGAGCTAACTATGGCTACACCTTC.

About this clonotype itself: At one boundary the junction diverges from the germline segment, which might be a read error. The CDR3 here is CSSSEAVRGGFF. CDR3 DNA sequence: TGTTCCAGCAGTGAAGCAGTCAGGGGAGGGTTCTTC. The rearrangement joins TRBV2 to TRBJ2-1, with D perhaps being TRBD1 or TRBD2 (6 bases each). The CDR3 contains 12 residues. Germline V gene lookup returns CDR1 SNHLY and CDR2 FYNNEI.

This clonotype has just a few counts. The chain has TRBV11-2 and TRBJ2-1; D remains unclear. CDR3 length: 13 residues. Germline V gives CDR1 SGHAT, CDR2 FQNNGV. V lost 7 bases and J lost 6, with 13 bases in between. The CDR3 spells CASTLRVGNEQFF. CDR3 nucleotides: TGTGCCAGCACCCTCCGGGTGGGCAATGAGCAGTTCTTC.

The chain has TRBV7-9 and TRBJ1-1; D is undetermined. There are 15 residues in the CDR3. The germline V gene has CDR1 SEHNR and CDR2 FQNEAQ (reference sequence). Trimming stripped 8 bases from V and 0 bases from J, with 16 bases between. This CDR3 is CASRARTTLNTEAFF. For the CDR3, the DNA is TGTGCCAGCCGAGCGAGGACGACCTTGAACACTGAAGCTTTCTTT.

The chain has TRBV7-2 and TRBJ1-1, with D perhaps TRBD1 (6 bases). This CDR3 spans 12 amino acids. The V and J ends lost 4 bases and 12 bases respectively, with 15 bases between them. Germline V gene lookup returns CDR1 SGHTA and CDR2 FQGNSA. CDR3 nucleotides: TGTGCCAGCAGCTCGTACAGGGAGGGATCTTTCTTT. Protein sequence: CASSSYREGSFF.

This clonotype was counted between two and nine times. This chain joins TRBV20-1 and TRBJ2-1, with 8 bases identical to TRBD2. The V gene end was trimmed by 0 bases and the J gene end by 5 bases; junction bases not matched to a gene: 6. The CDR3 sequence is 15 residues long. The V gene's germline CDR1 is DFQATT and CDR2 SNEGSKA (reference sequence). The CDR3 region has the DNA TGCAGTGCTAGAGAGATCCGGGGGGGGGACAATGAGCAGTTCTTC. Encoded protein: CSAREIRGGDNEQFF.

CDR3 nucleotides: TGTGCCAGCAACCCACTGGGGACCCAGTACTTC. Its protein product is CASNPLGTQYF. The V and J genes are TRBV7-9 and TRBJ2-5, with D unclear. The CDR3 has 11 amino acids. CDR1 SEHNR and CDR2 FQNEAQ come from the germline V gene (reference sequence). V lost 7 bases, J lost 7 bases, and 10 bases lay in between.

This clonotype was picked up a small number of times. This chain joins TRBV28 and TRBJ1-2; D might be TRBD1 (6 bases). V was cut by 8 bases and J by 8 bases, with 12 bases left in between. Germline V lookup: CDR1 MDHEN, CDR2 SYDVKM. The CDR3 covers 11 residues. CDR3 protein: CASSAGEGYTF. The CDR3 DNA sequence: TGTGCCAGCTCGGCAGGGGAGGGCTACACCTTC.

The table lists this clonotype with a few counts. The chain carries TRBV6-5 and TRBJ2-7; D possibly corresponds to TRBD2 (5 bases). Germline V CDR1 and CDR2: MNHEY, SVGAGI. The CDR3 has 13 amino acids. Trimming stripped 7 bases from V and 5 bases from J, with 15 bases between. The CDR3 sequence: CASTRPGWNEQYF. DNA for the CDR3: TGTGCCAGCACCCGACCGGGATGGAACGAGCAGTACTTC.

The V gene is TRBV3-1, the J gene TRBJ2-1; the match to TRBD1 covers 11 bases. The CDR3 sequence is 16 residues long. The germline gives CDR1 LGHDT, CDR2 YNNKEL (reference sequence). J lost 9 bases, V lost 2 bases, and 9 bases had no gene match. The CDR3 DNA reads TGTGCCAGCAGCCAACGGACAGGGGGCCGGTTCGGTGAGCAGTTCTTC. It specifies CASSQRTGGRFGEQFF.

This clonotype was found a few times. V gene TRBV7-2 combines with J gene TRBJ1-2; D might be TRBD1 (5 bases). The CDR3 contains 14 residues. Trimming left V 3 bases short and J 0 bases short, with 8 bases between. Germline CDR1 is SGHTA and CDR2 is FQGNSA. The CDR3 bases are TGTGCCAGCAGCTTGGGCAGGGCTAACTATGGCTACACCTTC. It encodes CASSLGRANYGYTF.

The V and J genes are TRBV4-1 and TRBJ1-2; D gene unclear. The V end was cut by 0 bases, the J end by 12 bases, with 14 bases between. Germline V gene data show CDR1 as MGHRA and CDR2 as YSYEKL. The CDR3 is made up of 13 amino acids. CDR3 loop: CASSQDGWPRHTF. As DNA, the CDR3 is TGCGCCAGCAGCCAAGATGGTTGGCCACGCCACACCTTC.

This clonotype occurred a few times. The chain couples TRBV4-1 to TRBJ2-4; D unclear. V lost 0 bases, J lost 16 bases, and 10 bases lay in between. Germline V gives CDR1 MGHRA, CDR2 YSYEKL. CDR3 length equals 11 residues. The CDR3 protein is CASSQEGREYF. Here the CDR3 DNA reads TGCGCCAGCAGCCAAGAGGGCAGAGAATACTTC.

This clonotype has just a few counts. The CDR3 DNA reads as TGTGCCAGCAGCACCCCGGGACACTACTACGAGCAGTACTTC. Its protein is CASSTPGHYYEQYF. This chain joins TRBV7-9 and TRBJ2-7, with D tentatively TRBD1 (6 bases). The CDR3 has 14 residues. Between the trimmed V and J ends, which lost 5 bases and 3 bases, there was a span of 14 bases. Germline V lookup: CDR1 SEHNR, CDR2 FQNEAQ (reference sequence).

This clonotype was seen more than once but under ten times. The genes are TRBV20-1 and TRBJ1-1, with D possibly matching TRBD1 (6 bases). Trimming removed 2 bases from V and 9 bases from J, with 16 bases in between. Looked up from germline, CDR1 is DFQATT and CDR2 is SNEGSKA (reference sequence). The CDR3 contains 13 residues. The CDR3 DNA follows: TGCAGTGCTAGACAGGAGGGGGGACCGCAAGCTTTCTTT. Translation: CSARQEGGPQAFF.